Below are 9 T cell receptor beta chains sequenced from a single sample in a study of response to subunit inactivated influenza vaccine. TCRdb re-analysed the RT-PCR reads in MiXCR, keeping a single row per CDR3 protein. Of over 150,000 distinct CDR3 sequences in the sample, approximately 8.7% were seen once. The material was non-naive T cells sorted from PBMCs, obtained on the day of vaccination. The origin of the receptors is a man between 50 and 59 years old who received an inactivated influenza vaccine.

The CDR3 here is CSVVGLANTGELFF. The CDR3 coding sequence is TGCAGCGTTGTGGGACTAGCAAACACCGGGGAGCTGTTTTTT. This chain links TRBV29-1 with TRBJ2-2; 9 nucleotides match TRBD2. The V gene end was trimmed by 4 bases and the J gene end by 2 bases; junction bases not matched to a gene: 2. CDR1 and CDR2 (germline): SQVTM, ANQGSEA. The CDR3 loop spans 14 amino acids.

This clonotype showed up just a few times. This chain's CDR3 is CASSANIAGGVFGGYTF. For the CDR3, the DNA is TGTGCCAGCAGCGCTAATATTGCGGGGGGCGTATTTGGGGGCTACACCTTC. The gene calls are TRBV28 and TRBJ1-2, with D perhaps matching TRBD1 (6 bases). The CDR3 is made up of 17 amino acids. V was cut by 6 bases and J by 8 bases, with 28 bases left in between. Germline assignment: CDR1 MDHEN and CDR2 SYDVKM.

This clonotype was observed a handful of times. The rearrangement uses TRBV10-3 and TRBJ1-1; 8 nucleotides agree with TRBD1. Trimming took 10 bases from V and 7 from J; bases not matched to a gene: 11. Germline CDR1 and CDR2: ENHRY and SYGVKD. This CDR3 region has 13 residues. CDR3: CASRDRWIFEAFF. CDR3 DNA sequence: TGTGCCAGCCGGGACAGGTGGATTTTTGAAGCTTTCTTT.

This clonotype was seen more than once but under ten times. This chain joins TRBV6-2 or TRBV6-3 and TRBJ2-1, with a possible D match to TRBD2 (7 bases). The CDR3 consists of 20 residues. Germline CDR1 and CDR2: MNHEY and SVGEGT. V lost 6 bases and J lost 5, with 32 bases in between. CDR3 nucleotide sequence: TGTGCCAGCAGCCTAGTAACAACTTCGTCTTTTCGGGGGGCTAACAATGAGCAGTTCTTC. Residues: CASSLVTTSSFRGANNEQFF.

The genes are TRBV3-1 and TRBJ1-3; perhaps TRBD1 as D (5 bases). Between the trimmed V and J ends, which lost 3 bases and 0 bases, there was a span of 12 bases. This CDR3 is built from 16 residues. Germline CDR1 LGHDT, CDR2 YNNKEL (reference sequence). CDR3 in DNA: TGTGCCAGCAGCCATACGGGGGTAGACTCTGGAAACACCATATATTTT. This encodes CASSHTGVDSGNTIYF. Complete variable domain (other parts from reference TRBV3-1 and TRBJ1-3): DTAVSQTPKYLVTQMGNDKSIKCEQNLGHDTMYWYKQDSKKFLKIMFSYNNKELIINETVPNRFSPKSPDKAHLNLHINSLELGDSAVYFCASSHTGVDSGNTIYFGEGSWLTVV.

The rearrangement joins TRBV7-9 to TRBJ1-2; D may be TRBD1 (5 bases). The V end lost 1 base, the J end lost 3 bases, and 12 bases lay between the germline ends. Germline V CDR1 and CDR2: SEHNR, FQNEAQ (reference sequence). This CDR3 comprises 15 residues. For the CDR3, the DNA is TGTGCCAGCAGCTTAGGCGGAGGGGAGCACTATGGCTACACCTTC. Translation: CASSLGGGEHYGYTF.

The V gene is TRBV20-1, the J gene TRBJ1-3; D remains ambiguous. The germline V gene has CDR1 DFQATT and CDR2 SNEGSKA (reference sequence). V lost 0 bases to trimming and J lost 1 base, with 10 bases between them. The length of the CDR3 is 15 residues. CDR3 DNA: TGCAGTGCTAGAGATAAGCTTTATTCTGGAAACACCATATATTTT. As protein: CSARDKLYSGNTIYF.

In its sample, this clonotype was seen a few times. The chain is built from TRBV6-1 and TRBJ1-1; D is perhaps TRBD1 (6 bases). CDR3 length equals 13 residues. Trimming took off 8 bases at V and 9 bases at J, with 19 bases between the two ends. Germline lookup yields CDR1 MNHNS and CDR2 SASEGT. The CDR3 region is CASGYDRWAKAFF. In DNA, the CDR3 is TGTGCCAGCGGATATGACAGGTGGGCGAAAGCTTTCTTT.

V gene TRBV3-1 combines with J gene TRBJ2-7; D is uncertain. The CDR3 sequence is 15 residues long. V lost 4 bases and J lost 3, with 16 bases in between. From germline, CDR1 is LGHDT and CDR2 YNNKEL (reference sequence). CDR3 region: CASSRSNGRGYEQYF. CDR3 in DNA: TGTGCCAGCAGCCGGTCGAATGGCAGAGGCTACGAGCAGTACTTC.